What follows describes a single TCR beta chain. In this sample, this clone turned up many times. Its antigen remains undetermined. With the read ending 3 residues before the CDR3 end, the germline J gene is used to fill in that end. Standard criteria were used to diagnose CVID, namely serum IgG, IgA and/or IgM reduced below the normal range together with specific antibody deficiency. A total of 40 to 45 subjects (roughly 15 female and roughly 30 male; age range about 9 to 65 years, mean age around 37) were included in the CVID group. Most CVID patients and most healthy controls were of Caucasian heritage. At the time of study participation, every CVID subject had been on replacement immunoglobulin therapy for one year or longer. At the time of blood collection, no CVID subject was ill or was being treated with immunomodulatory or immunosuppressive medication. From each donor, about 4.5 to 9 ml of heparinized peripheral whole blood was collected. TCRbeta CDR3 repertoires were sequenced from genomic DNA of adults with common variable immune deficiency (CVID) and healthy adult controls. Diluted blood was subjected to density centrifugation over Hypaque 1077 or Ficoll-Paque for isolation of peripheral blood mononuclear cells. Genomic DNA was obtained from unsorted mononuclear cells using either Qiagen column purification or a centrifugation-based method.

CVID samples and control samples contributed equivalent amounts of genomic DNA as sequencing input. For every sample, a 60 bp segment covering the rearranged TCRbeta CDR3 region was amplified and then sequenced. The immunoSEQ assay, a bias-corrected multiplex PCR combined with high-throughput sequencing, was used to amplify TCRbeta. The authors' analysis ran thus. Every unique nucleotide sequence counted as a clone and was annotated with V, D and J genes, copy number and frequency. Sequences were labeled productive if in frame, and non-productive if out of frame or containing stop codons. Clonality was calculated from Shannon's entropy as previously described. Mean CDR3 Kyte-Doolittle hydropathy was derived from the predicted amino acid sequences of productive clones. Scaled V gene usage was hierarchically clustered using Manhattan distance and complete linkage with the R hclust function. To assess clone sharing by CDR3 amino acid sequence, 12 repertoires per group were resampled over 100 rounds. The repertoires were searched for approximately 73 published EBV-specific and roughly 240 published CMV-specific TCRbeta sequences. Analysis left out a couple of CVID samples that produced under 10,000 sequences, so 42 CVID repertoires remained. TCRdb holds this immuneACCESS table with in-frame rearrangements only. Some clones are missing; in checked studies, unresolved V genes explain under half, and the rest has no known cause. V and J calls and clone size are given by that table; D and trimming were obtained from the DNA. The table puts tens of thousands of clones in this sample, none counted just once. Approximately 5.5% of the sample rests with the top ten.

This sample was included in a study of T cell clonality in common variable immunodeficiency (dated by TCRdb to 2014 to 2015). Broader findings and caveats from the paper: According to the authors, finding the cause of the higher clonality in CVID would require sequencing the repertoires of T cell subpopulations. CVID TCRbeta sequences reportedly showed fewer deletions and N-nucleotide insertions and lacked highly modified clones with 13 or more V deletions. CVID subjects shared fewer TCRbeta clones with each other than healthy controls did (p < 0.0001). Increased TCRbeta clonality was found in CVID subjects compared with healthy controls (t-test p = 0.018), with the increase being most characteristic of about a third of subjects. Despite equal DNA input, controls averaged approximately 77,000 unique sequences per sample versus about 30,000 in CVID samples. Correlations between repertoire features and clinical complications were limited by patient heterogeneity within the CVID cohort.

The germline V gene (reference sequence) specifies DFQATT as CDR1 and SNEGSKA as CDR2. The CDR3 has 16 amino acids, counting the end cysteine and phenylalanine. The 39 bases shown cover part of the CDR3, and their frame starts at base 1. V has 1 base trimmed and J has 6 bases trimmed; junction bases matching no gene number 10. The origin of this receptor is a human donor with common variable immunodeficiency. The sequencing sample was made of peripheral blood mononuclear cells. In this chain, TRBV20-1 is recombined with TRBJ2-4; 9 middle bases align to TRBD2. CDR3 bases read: TGCAGTGCTAGAGTCGGCGGTAGCGGGAGTTCAAACATT. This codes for CSARVGGSGSSNI. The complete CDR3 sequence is CSARVGGSGSSNIQYF.